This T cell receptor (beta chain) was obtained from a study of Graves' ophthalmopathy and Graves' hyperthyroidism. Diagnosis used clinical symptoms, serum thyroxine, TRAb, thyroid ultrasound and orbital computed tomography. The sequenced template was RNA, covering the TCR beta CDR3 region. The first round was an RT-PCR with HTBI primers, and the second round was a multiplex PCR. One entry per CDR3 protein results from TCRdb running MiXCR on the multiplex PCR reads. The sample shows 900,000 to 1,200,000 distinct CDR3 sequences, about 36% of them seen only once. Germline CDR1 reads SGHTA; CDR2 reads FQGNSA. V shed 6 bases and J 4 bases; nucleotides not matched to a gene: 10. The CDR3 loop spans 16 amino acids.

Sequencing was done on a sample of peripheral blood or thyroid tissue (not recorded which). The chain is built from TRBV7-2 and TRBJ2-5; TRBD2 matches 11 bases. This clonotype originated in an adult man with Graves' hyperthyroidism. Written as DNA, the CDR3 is TGTGCCAGCAGACCTCCGGGACTAGCGGTAGGAGAGACCCAGTACTTC. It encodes CASRPPGLAVGETQYF.